A single sample is the source of the 5 T cell receptor beta chains below, sequenced in a study of T cell responses to AZD1222 COVID-19 vaccine. Produced via immunoSEQ multiplex PCR; TCRdb's table is partial and in-frame only. Here the sample spans around 150,000 clones, approximately 87% being singletons. This specimen was peripheral blood, taken 28 days after the second AZD1222 dose. The receptors come from an adult who received the AZD1222 COVID-19 vaccine.

This clone was counted a few times. The gene calls are TRBV19 and TRBJ2-6; D unclear. Trimming took 2 bases from V and 4 from J, leaving 3 bases between them. This CDR3 spans 13 amino acids. The V gene's germline CDR1 is LNHDA and CDR2 SQIVND (reference sequence). The CDR3, as DNA: TGTGCCAGTAGTATATTCGGGGCCAACGTCCTGACTTTC. It encodes CASSIFGANVLTF.

This clone was picked up a small number of times. The CDR3 DNA follows: TGTGCCAGTAGTAAGGGGAGAGAGCCTGGCTACACCTTC. Translation gives CASSKGREPGYTF. This chain uses TRBV19 with TRBJ1-2, with D tentatively TRBD1 (5 bases). V was shortened by 4 bases and J by 7 bases, with 13 bases between the two germline ends. The CDR3 is made up of 13 amino acids. Germline CDR1 and CDR2: LNHDA and SQIVND (reference sequence).

This chain joins TRBV30 and TRBJ1-6, with D hard to call. The CDR3 is 14 residues long. Germline V lookup: CDR1 GTSNPN, CDR2 SVGIG (reference sequence). The V gene lost 2 bases and the J gene lost 6 bases, with 11 bases spanning the gap. In nucleotides, the CDR3 is TGTGCCTGGAGTAGGAACGTATTTAATTCACCCCTCCACTTT. Translating gives CAWSRNVFNSPLHF.

This sequence joins TRBV6-5 and TRBJ2-3; no clear D. Trimming removed 7 bases from V and 8 bases from J, with 22 bases in between. This CDR3 region has 15 residues. Germline V gene sequence: CDR1 MNHEY, CDR2 SVGAGI. CDR3 nucleotides: TGTGCCAGCACCATATGGGCTGGGAAGATTGGTACGCAGTATTTT. Its protein product is CASTIWAGKIGTQYF.

This clone was found once. The chain links TRBV12-5 to TRBJ2-1; possible D gene TRBD1, 6 bases. CDR1 and CDR2 (germline): LGHNT, FRNRAP. The CDR3 is 14 amino acids. The V gene lost 7 bases and the J gene lost 8 bases, with 18 bases spanning the gap. This CDR3 is CASAPGQGSDEQFF. Here the CDR3 DNA reads TGTGCTAGTGCCCCGGGACAAGGGAGCGATGAGCAGTTCTTC.